This T cell receptor (beta chain) was identified during a study of T cell repertoires in cytomegalovirus infection (dated by TCRdb to about 2019). Turning to the overall study: Recently identified HLA-C-restricted CMV epitopes, whose presentation resists viral immunomodulation, were targeted by peptide stimulations together with well-studied HLA-B-restricted epitopes. Donor HLA type was relevant to the analysis, as public TCR beta signatures indicated carriage of CMV infection together with the matching HLA type. Study-level results and caveats: The ex vivo response was dominated by HLA-C-restricted CMV-specific TCR beta clonotypes, which also provided the single most frequent clonotype in two of eight donors. In both this cohort and an independent roughly 330-donor cohort, the cumulative frequency of public TCR beta family members distinguished carriers of CMV infection plus the relevant HLA type.

A word on this clonotype: What antigen it recognizes has not been identified. Per-base quality was not reported, and no clone a single base away is much larger than it.

The sample's treatment or condition label is to be understood as: in vitro stimulation with specific CMV peptide epitopes to enrich CMV-specific T cells. The run used an Illumina HiSeq 1500. The public reads were reprocessed in TCRdb via fastp at Q25 and MiXCR, keeping in-frame beta chains. Under each unique CDR3 protein, matching rows form one entry showing the most common genes and DNA. The sample records about 920,000 distinct CDR3 sequences, less than 40% of which are singletons. Over 12% of the sample is in the top ten clones. The source of this sequence is a human donor in good health (CMV status not recorded). Some clones in this sample may be carry-over from other donors' samples. Specimen: cultured CD8+ T cells from PBMCs, collected from culture after CMV antigen stimulation.

The nucleotides are TGTGCCAGCAGCTTAGCACCCCGTGGGAGGCGTGAGCAGTTCTTC. Translated, it reads CASSLAPRGRREQFF. The receptor chain draws on TRBV7-2 and TRBJ2-1; TRBD2 could be the D gene, as 6 bases match. The CDR1 and CDR2 encoded by the germline V gene are SGHTA and FQGNSA. Including cysteine and phenylalanine, the CDR3 has 15 amino acids. Only the CDR3 DNA stays, 45 bases, in frame from base 1. V was cut back by 0 bases and J by 9 bases, leaving a gap of 15 bases between them.